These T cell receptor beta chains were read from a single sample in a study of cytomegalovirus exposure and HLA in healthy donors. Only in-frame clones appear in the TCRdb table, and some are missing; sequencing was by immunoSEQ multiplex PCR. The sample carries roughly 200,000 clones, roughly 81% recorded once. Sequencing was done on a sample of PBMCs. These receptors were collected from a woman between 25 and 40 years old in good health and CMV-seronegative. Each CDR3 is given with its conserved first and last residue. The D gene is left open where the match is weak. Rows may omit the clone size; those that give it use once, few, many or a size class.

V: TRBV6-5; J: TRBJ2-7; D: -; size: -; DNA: TGTGCCAGCAGTTACTCGACGCCGGGGATCGAGCAGTACTTC; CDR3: CASSYSTPGIEQYF
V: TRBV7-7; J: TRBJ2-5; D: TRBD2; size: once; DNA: TGTGCCAGCAGCCTTAGCGGGGGGGCGCGGGAGACCCAGTACTTC; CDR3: CASSLSGGARETQYF
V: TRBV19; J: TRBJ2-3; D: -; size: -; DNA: TGTGCCAGTAGTATAGGGGGCACTAGCACAGATACGCAGTATTTT; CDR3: CASSIGGTSTDTQYF
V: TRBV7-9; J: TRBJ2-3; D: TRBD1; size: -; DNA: TGTGCCAGCAGCTCCACCCCCGGACAGGGGGCTATGGATACGCAGTATTTT; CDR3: CASSSTPGQGAMDTQYF
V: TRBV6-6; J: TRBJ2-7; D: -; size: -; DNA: TGTGCCAGCATCCACGACGGGAGCTCCTACGAGCAGTACTTC; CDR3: CASIHDGSSYEQYF
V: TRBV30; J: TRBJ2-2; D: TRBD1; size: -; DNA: TGTGCCTGGAGTATGGGACAGGTGGGGGGGGAGCTGTTTTTT; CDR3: CAWSMGQVGGELFF
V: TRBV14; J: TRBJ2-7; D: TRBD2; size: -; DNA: TGTGCCAGCAGCCCCCGGGGGGGCTACGAGCAGTACTTC; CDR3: CASSPRGGYEQYF
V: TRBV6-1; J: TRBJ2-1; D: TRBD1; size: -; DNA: TGTGCCAGCACTACGGACAGGGGTCTCTACAATGAGCAGTTCTTC; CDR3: CASTTDRGLYNEQFF
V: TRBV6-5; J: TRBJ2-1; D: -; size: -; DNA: TGTGCCAGCAGTTACCGGACGGGGATGTACTACAATGAGCAGTTCTTC; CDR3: CASSYRTGMYYNEQFF
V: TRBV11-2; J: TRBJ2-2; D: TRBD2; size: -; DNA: TGTGCCAGCAGCCTAGACACTAGCGGGGCAACCGGGGAGCTGTTTTTT; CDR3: CASSLDTSGATGELFF